One sample yielded the 21 T cell receptor beta chains listed below, sequenced in a study of STAT5B mutations in CD4+ large granular lymphocyte leukemia. Repertoires were generated with immunoSEQ multiplex PCR, while TCRdb's copy carries only in-frame clones and drops some. Here the sample spans tens of thousands of clones, over 80% being singletons. Sequencing was carried out using CD4+ T cells from blood buffy coats. These TCRs come from a human donor in good health.

The chain carries TRBV29-1 and TRBJ2-1, with 13 bases fitting TRBD2. Trimming at V came to 3 bases and at J to 8 bases, leaving 10 bases not matched to a gene. Germline lookup yields CDR1 SQVTM and CDR2 ANQGSEA. The CDR3 has 16 residues. The CDR3 nucleotides read TGCAGCGTTGATTCGACTAGCGGGGGGACAGGCTATGAGCAGTTCTTC. It codes for CSVDSTSGGTGYEQFF.

The rearrangement links TRBV7-2 to TRBJ2-7; 7 bases line up with TRBD1. The trim removed 2 bases at V and 1 base at J, leaving 8 bases unmatched. This CDR3 has 16 amino acids. The germline CDR1 and CDR2 sequences are SGHTA and FQGNSA. CDR3 nucleotide sequence: TGTGCCAGCAGCTTATCCTCGGGACAGATATCCTACGAGCAGTACTTC. It is translated as CASSLSSGQISYEQYF.

The chain joins TRBV4-1 to TRBJ1-2; the match to TRBD1 covers 7 bases. CDR3 length equals 16 residues. Looked up from germline, CDR1 is MGHRA and CDR2 is YSYEKL. V shed 3 bases and J 0 bases; nucleotides not matched to a gene: 7. CDR3 DNA sequence: TGCGCCAGCAGCCAGTCGACAGGGAGCCCTAACTATGGCTACACCTTC. It specifies CASSQSTGSPNYGYTF.

The CDR3 loop is CASTRRAGGTEAFF. The CDR3 DNA reads TGTGCCAGCACCAGAAGGGCAGGGGGCACTGAAGCTTTCTTT. The chain is built from TRBV7-2 and TRBJ1-1, with 7 bases fitting TRBD1. There are 14 residues in the CDR3. The V gene end was trimmed by 7 bases and the J gene end by 4 bases; junction bases not matched to a gene: 9. Per germline, CDR1 SGHTA and CDR2 FQGNSA.

This clone was found once. The CDR3 loop reads CASSSTGGALYEQYF. For the CDR3, the DNA is TGTGCCAGCAGTTCCACCGGGGGTGCTTTGTACGAGCAGTACTTC. V and J are TRBV6-6 and TRBJ2-7; maybe TRBD2 (6 bases). V lost 4 bases and J 4 bases, leaving 17 bases between the germline ends. This CDR3 region has 15 residues. Per the germline V gene, CDR1 is MNHNY and CDR2 is SVGAGI (reference sequence).

The V call is TRBV19, the J call TRBJ2-7; 9 bases are shared with TRBD2. The CDR3 is 16 residues long. The V gene's germline CDR1 is LNHDA and CDR2 SQIVND (reference sequence). The J segment lost 5 bases and the V segment lost 5 bases, leaving 13 bases of the junction unmatched. The CDR3 is CASSALLAGGPDEQYF. The CDR3 nucleotides read TGTGCCAGTAGTGCCCTGCTTGCGGGAGGGCCCGACGAGCAGTACTTC.

The chain employs TRBV11-2 and TRBJ1-2; 7 bases line up with TRBD1. Per the germline V gene, CDR1 is SGHAT and CDR2 is FQNNGV. V shed 5 bases and J 13 bases; nucleotides not matched to a gene: 10. This CDR3 region has 12 residues. DNA of the CDR3: TGTGCCAGCAGCCTAAACAGGGACAGCTTCACCTTC. It specifies CASSLNRDSFTF.

The chain is built from TRBV18 and TRBJ1-4; a possible D gene is TRBD1 (5 bases). Trimming pared 5 bases from V and 0 bases from J, leaving 16 bases between. The CDR3 extends over 17 amino acids. In germline, CDR1 is KGHSH, CDR2 LQKENI. CDR3 protein: CASSSDGTLATNEKLFF. CDR3 sequence (DNA): TGTGCCAGCTCATCCGACGGGACCCTTGCAACTAATGAAAAACTGTTTTTT. Based on the CDR3 plus reference TRBV18 and TRBJ1-4, the full variable domain is NAGVMQNPRHLVRRRGQEARLRCSPMKGHSHVYWYRQLPEEGLKFMVYLQKENIIDESGMPKERFSAEFPKEGPSILRIQQVVRGDSAAYFCASSSDGTLATNEKLFFGSGTQLSVL.

This clone has more than one count but fewer than ten. This chain joins TRBV2 and TRBJ1-4, with D possibly TRBD1 on 5 matching bases. Trimming removed 8 bases at V and 3 bases at J, with 10 bases between. The germline V gene has CDR1 SNHLY and CDR2 FYNNEI. CDR3 length: 13 residues. In DNA, the CDR3 is TGTGCCAGCCATCAGGGTGCTAATGAAAAACTGTTTTTT. Encoded protein: CASHQGANEKLFF.

The chain uses TRBV19 and TRBJ2-2; TRBD2 matches at 10 bases. The V gene end was trimmed by 2 bases and the J gene end by 5 bases; junction bases not matched to a gene: 5. Germline V gene sequence: CDR1 LNHDA, CDR2 SQIVND (reference sequence). This CDR3 spans 16 amino acids. CDR3 DNA sequence: TGTGCCAGTAGTATACTGGGGACTAGCGTTACCGGGGAGCTGTTTTTT. Translated: CASSILGTSVTGELFF.

The chain uses TRBV6-6 and TRBJ2-1; TRBD2 is a possible D gene (5 bases). The CDR3 is 14 amino acids. CDR1 is MNHNY, CDR2 SVGAGI, per germline (reference sequence). Trimming removed 8 bases from V and 2 bases from J, with 13 bases in between. The CDR3 is CASSRTYTYNEQFF. Here the CDR3 DNA reads TGTGCCAGCTCAAGGACTTACACCTACAATGAGCAGTTCTTC.

The CDR3 sequence: CASRVGQLNEQFF. The CDR3 bases are TGTGCCAGCAGGGTGGGGCAACTGAATGAGCAGTTCTTC. The chain combines TRBV28 with TRBJ2-1; tentatively, D is TRBD1 (5 bases). Germline CDR1 reads MDHEN; CDR2 reads SYDVKM. The ends were cut back, 6 bases at V and 7 bases at J, with 13 bases in the middle. This CDR3 has 13 amino acids.

The chain employs TRBV19 and TRBJ2-7, with D maybe TRBD2 (5 bases). CDR1 LNHDA and CDR2 SQIVND come from the germline V gene (reference sequence). V lost 3 bases, J lost 6 bases, and 9 bases lay in between. CDR3 length: 12 residues. This chain's CDR3 is CASSINGVEQYF. For the CDR3, the DNA is TGTGCCAGTAGTATCAACGGGGTCGAGCAGTACTTC. Full variable domain (remainder filled in from reference TRBV19 and TRBJ2-7): DGGITQSPKYLFRKEGQNVTLSCEQNLNHDAMYWYRQDPGQGLRLIYYSQIVNDFQKGDIAEGYSVSREKKESFPLTVTSAQKNPTAFYLCASSINGVEQYFGPGTRLTVT.

The chain carries TRBV19 and TRBJ2-7; perhaps TRBD1 as D (6 bases). CDR1 LNHDA and CDR2 SQIVND come from the germline V gene (reference sequence). The V end lost 4 bases, the J end lost 1 base, and 11 bases lay between the germline ends. This CDR3 is built from 14 residues. DNA for the CDR3: TGTGCCAGTAGTACGCGGACAGATTCCTACGAGCAGTACTTC. Protein sequence: CASSTRTDSYEQYF.

The genes are TRBV15 and TRBJ2-1; the D is unclear. Germline V gene lookup returns CDR1 LNHNV and CDR2 YYDKDF (reference sequence). Trimming cost V 4 bases and J 0 bases, with 10 bases left between them. The CDR3 loop spans 15 amino acids. The CDR3 coding sequence is TGTGCCACCAGCAAGGATGCGAGCTCCTACAATGAGCAGTTCTTC. This sequence encodes CATSKDASSYNEQFF.

J is TRBJ2-1 and V is TRBV7-6; TRBD2 aligns across 12 bases. Germline CDR1 SGHVS, CDR2 FNYEAQ. The V and J ends lost 5 bases and 7 bases, in that order; junction bases with no gene match: 9. The CDR3 is 16 residues long. CDR3 loop: CASSPTLAGGRNEQFF. CDR3 nucleotide sequence: TGTGCCAGCAGCCCGACACTAGCGGGAGGTAGGAATGAGCAGTTCTTC. The variable domain in full, with the rest retrieved from reference TRBV7-6 and TRBJ2-1, is GAGVSQSPRYKVTKRGQDVALRCDPISGHVSLYWYRQALGQGPEFLTYFNYEAQQDKSGLPNDRFSAERPEGSISTLTIQRTEQRDSAMYRCASSPTLAGGRNEQFFGPGTRLTVL.

J is TRBJ2-7 and V is TRBV11-3; TRBD1 might be the D (6 bases). The V and J ends lost 5 bases and 7 bases respectively, with 21 bases between them. CDR1 and CDR2 from the germline V gene are SGHNT and YENEEA. The CDR3 sequence is 15 residues long. The CDR3 DNA reads as TGTGCCAGCAGCCAGGACAGCTCTCCTACGAGAGAGCAGTACTTC. Amino acids: CASSQDSSPTREQYF.

The chain combines TRBV9 with TRBJ1-3; no firm D call. Looked up from germline, CDR1 is SGDLS and CDR2 is YYNGEE. V lost 2 bases and J lost 0, with 9 bases in between. CDR3 length equals 15 residues. The CDR3 DNA is TGTGCCAGCAGCGTGGGCACAAACTCTGGAAACACCATATATTTT. Its translation is CASSVGTNSGNTIYF. Combining the CDR3 with reference TRBV9 and TRBJ1-3 gives the whole variable domain DSGVTQTPKHLITATGQRVTLRCSPRSGDLSVYWYQQSLDQGLQFLIQYYNGEERAKGNILERFSAQQFPDLHSELNLSSLELGDSALYFCASSVGTNSGNTIYFGEGSWLTVV.

The chain has TRBV7-3 and TRBJ2-1, with 7 bases lining up with TRBD1. Losses at the gene ends were 3 bases for V and 5 bases for J; bases not matched to a gene: 1. CDR3 length equals 13 residues. Germline loops: CDR1 SGHTA, CDR2 FQGTGA. The CDR3 protein is CASSFGQDNEQFF. CDR3 nucleotide sequence: TGTGCCAGCAGCTTCGGACAGGACAATGAGCAGTTCTTC.

The chain couples TRBV23-1 to TRBJ2-7, with D possibly TRBD1 on 7 matching bases. TRBV23-1 is filed as an ORF, its function uncertain. The CDR3 extends over 13 amino acids. V was clipped by 2 bases and J by 7 bases, with 12 bases between them. CDR3: CASSQTGAGEQYF. The CDR3 nucleotides are TGCGCCAGCAGTCAAACAGGGGCGGGAGAGCAGTACTTC.

This CDR3 reads CASSLAGSGANVLTF. The CDR3 nucleotides are TGTGCCAGCAGCTTAGCGGGCTCTGGGGCCAACGTCCTGACTTTC. This chain uses TRBV7-9 with TRBJ2-6; D unclear. This CDR3 comprises 15 residues. Per the germline V gene, CDR1 is SEHNR and CDR2 is FQNEAQ (reference sequence). Trimming took off 0 bases at V and 0 bases at J, with 3 bases between the two ends.